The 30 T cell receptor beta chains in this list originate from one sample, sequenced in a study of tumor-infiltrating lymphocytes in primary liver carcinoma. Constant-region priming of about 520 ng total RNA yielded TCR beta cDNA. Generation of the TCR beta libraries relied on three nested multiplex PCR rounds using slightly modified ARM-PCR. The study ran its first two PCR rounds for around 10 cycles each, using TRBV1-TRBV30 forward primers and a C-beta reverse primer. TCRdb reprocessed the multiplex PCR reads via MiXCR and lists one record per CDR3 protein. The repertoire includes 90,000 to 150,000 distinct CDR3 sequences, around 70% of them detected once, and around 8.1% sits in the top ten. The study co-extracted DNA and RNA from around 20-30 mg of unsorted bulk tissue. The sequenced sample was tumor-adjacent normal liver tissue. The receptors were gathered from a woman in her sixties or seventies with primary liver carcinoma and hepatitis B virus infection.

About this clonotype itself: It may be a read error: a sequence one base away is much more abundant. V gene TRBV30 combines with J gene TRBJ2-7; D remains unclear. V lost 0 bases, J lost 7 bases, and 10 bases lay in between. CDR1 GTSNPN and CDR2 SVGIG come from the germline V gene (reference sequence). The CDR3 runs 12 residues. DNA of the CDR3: TGTGCCTGGAGTGTTCTCACTGGGGAGCAGTACTTC. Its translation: CAWSVLTGEQYF.

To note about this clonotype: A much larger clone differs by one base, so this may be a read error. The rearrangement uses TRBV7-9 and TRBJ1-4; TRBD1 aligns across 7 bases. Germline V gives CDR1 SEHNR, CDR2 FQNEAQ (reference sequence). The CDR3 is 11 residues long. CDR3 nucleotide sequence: TGTGCCAGCAGCCAGGGGGGTAAACTGATTTTT. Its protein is CASSQGGKLIF.

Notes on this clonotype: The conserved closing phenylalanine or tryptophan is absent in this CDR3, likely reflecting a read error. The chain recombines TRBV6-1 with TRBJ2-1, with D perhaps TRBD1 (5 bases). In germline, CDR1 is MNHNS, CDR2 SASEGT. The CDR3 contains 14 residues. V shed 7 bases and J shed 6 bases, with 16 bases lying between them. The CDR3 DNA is TGTGCCAGCAAGAGCAGGGTGACCTTCAATGAGCAGTTCCGC. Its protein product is CASKSRVTFNEQFR.

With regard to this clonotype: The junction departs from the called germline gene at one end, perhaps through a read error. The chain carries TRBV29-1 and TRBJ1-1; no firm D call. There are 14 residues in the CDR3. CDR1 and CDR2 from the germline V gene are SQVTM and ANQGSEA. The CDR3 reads CSVDSNAANTEALF. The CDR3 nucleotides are TGCAGCGTTGATTCCAACGCAGCGAACACTGAAGCTCTCTTT. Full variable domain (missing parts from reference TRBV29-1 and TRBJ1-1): SAVISQKPSRDICQRGTSLTIQCQVDSQVTMMFWYRQQPGQSLTLIATANQGSEATYESGFVIDKFPISRPNLTFSTLTVSNMSPEDSSIYLCSVDSNAANTEALFGQGTRLTVV.

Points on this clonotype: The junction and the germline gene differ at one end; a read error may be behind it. DNA of the CDR3: TGCGCCAGCGGCTTGTGGGGGGAACGGGACAATGAGCAGTTCTTC. Protein product: CASGLWGERDNEQFF. The J gene is TRBJ2-1, the V gene TRBV5-1; D is perhaps TRBD2 (6 bases). Looked up from germline, CDR1 is SGHRS and CDR2 is YFSETQ. CDR3 length: 15 residues.

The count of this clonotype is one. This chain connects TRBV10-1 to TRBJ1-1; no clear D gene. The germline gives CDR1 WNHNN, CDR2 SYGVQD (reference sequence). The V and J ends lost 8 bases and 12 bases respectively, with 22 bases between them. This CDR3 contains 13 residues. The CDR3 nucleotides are TGCGCCAGCGGTGGGTCGAAGAGAGGACCCCCTTTCTTT. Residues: CASGGSKRGPPFF.

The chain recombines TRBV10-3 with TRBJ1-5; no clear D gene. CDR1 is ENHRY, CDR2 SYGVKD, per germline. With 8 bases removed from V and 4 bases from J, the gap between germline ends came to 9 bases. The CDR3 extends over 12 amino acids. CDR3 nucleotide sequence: TGTGCCATCTCAATGACAAATCAGCCCCAGCATTTT. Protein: CAISMTNQPQHF.

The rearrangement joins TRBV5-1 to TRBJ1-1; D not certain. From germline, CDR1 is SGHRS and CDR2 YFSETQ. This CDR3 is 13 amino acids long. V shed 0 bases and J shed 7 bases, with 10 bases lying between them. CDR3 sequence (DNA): TGCGCCAGCAGCTTGGATCGGGCCATTGAAGCTTTCTTT. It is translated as CASSLDRAIEAFF.

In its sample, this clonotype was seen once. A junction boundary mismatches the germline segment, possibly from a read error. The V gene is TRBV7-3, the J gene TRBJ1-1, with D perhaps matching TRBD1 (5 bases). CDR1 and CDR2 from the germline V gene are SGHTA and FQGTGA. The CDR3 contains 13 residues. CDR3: CASSDAGGTETFF. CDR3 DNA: TGTGCCAGCAGCGACGCCGGGGGGACTGAAACTTTCTTT.

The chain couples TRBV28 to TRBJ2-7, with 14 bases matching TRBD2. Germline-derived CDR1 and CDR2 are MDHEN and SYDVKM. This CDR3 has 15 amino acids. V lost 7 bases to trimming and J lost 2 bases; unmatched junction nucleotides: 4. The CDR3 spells CASNQTSGRAYEQYF. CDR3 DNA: TGTGCCAGCAATCAGACTAGCGGGAGGGCCTACGAGCAGTACTTC.

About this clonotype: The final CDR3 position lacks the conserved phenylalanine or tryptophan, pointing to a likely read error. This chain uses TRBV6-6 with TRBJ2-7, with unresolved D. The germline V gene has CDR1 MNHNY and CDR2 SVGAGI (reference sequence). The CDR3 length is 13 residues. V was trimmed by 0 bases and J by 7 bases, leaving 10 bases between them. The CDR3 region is CASSYSGLYEQYL. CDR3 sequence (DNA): TGTGCCAGCAGTTACTCCGGTCTCTATGAGCAGTACCTC.

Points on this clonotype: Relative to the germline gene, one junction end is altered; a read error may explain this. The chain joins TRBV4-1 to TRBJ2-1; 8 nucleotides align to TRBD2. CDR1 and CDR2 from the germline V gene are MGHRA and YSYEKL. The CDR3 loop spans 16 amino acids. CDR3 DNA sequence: TGCGCCAGCGGCCAGCCTACTAGCGGACTAGGTAGGGAGCAGATCTTC. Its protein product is CASGQPTSGLGREQIF.

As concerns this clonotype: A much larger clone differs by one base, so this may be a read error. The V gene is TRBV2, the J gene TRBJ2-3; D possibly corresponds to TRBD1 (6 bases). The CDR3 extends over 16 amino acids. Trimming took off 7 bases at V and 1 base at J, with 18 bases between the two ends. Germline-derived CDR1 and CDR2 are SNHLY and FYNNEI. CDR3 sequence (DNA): TGTGCCAGCATGGATGGGGCCAGGGGAGGCACAGATACGCAGTATTTT. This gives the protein CASMDGARGGTDTQYF.

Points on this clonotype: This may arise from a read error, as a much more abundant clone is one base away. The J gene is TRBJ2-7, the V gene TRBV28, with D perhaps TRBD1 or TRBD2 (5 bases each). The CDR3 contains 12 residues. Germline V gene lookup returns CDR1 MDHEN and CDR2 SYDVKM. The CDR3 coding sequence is TGTGCCAGCAGTTCCTCCGGGGCCACCCAGCACTTC. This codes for CASSSSGATQHF.

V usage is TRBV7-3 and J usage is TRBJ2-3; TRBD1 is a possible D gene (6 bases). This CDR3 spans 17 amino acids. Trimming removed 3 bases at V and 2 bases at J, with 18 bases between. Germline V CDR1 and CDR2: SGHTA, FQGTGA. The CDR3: CASSLQGGSFNTDTQYF. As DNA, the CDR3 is TGTGCCAGCAGCTTGCAAGGGGGATCTTTCAACACAGATACGCAGTATTTT.

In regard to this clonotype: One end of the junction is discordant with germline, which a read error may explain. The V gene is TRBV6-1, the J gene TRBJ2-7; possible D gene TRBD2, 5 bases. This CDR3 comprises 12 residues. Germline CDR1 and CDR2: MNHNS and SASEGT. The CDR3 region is CASSERGYEEYF. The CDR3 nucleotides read TGTGCTAGCAGTGAACGGGGTTACGAGGAGTACTTC.

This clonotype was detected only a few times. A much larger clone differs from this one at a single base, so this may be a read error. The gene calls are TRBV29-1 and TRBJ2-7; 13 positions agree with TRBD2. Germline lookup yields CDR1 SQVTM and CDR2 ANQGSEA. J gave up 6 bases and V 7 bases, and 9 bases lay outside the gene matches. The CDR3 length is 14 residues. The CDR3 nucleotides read TGCAGCGCCACAGTACTAGCGGGAGGGGCCGAGCAGTACTTC. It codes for CSATVLAGGAEQYF.

The CDR3: CARSIILGAGAFF. The DNA for the CDR3 is TGTGCCAGGAGCATCATCTTGGGGGCTGGAGCTTTCTTT. The chain joins TRBV7-8 to TRBJ1-1; tentatively, D is TRBD1 (6 bases). The CDR3 loop spans 13 amino acids. Germline CDR1 SGHVS, CDR2 FQNEAQ. Trimming stripped 9 bases from V and 10 bases from J, with 21 bases between.

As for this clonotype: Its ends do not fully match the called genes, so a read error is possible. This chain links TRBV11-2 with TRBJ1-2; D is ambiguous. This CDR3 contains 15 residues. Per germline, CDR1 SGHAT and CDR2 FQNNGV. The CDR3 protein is CDSSLDQIDAYGYTF. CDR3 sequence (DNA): TGTGACAGCAGCTTAGATCAGATAGACGCCTATGGCTACACCTTC. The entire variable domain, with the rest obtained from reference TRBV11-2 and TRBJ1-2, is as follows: EAGVAQSPRYKIIEKRQSVAFWCNPISGHATLYWYQQILGQGPKLLIQFQNNGVVDDSQLPKDRFSAERLKGVDSTLKIQPAKLEDSAVYLCDSSLDQIDAYGYTFGSGTRLTVV.

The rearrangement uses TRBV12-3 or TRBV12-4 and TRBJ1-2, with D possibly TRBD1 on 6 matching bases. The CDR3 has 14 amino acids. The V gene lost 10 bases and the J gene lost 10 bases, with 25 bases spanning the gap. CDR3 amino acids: CAIRLGTGMSVYTF. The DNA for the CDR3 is TGTGCCATCAGGCTTGGAACAGGGATGTCTGTCTACACCTTC.

The CDR3 nucleotides are TGCAGCGGACAGAGGGGAACTGAAGAAAAACTGTTTTTT. Translation gives CSGQRGTEEKLFF. The V and J genes are TRBV29-1 and TRBJ1-4; the D gene is possibly TRBD1 (5 bases). The CDR3 totals 13 residues. CDR1 SQVTM and CDR2 ANQGSEA come from the germline V gene. The V end lost 7 bases, the J end lost 8 bases, and 17 bases lay between the germline ends.

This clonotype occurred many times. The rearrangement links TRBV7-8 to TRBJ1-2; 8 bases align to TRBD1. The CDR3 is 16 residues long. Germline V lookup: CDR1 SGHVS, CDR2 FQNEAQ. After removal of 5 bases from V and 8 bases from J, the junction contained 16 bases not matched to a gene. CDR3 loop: CASSRHGPGQAVGYTF. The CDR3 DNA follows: TGTGCCAGCAGCCGACACGGCCCGGGACAGGCTGTCGGCTACACCTTC.

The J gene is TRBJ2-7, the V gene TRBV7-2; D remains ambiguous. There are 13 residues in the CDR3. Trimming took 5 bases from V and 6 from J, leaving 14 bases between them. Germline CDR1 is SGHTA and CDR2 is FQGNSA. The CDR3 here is CASSPFVKLEQYF. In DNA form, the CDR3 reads TGTGCCAGCAGCCCGTTCGTAAAACTCGAGCAGTACTTC.

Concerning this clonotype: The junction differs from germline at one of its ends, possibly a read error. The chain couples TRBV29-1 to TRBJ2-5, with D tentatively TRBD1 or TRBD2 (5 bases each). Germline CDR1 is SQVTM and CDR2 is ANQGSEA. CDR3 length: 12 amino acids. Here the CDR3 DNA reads TGCAACGCTTTCCGGGACCATGGGACCCAGTATTTC. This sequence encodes CNAFRDHGTQYF.

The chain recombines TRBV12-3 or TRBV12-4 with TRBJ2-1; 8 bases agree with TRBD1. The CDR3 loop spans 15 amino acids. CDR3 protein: CASSLRETGAVEQFF. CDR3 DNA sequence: TGTGCTAGCTCCCTTAGGGAGACAGGGGCTGTTGAGCAGTTCTTC.

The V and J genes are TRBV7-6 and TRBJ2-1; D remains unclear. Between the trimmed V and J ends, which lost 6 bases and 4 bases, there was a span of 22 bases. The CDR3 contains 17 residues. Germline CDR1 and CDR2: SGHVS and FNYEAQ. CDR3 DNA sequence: TGTGCCAGCAGTTCGTCCAGGTCAGAAGAGATGTACAATGAGCAGTTCTTC. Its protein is CASSSSRSEEMYNEQFF.

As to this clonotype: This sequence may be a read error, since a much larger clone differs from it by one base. The DNA for the CDR3 is TGCGCCAGCAGCCACCAGTGGAAGACCGGGGAGCTGTTTTTT. It is translated as CASSHQWKTGELFF. V gene TRBV5-1 combines with J gene TRBJ2-2; D is unclear. Per germline, CDR1 SGHRS and CDR2 YFSETQ. This CDR3 spans 14 amino acids. V lost 4 bases and J 5 bases, leaving 12 bases between the germline ends.

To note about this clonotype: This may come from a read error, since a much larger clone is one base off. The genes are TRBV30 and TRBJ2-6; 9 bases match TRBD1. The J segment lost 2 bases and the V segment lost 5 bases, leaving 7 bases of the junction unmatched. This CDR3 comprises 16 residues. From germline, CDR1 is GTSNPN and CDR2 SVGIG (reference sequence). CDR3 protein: CAWVGTGITGANVLTF. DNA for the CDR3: TGTGCCTGGGTGGGGACAGGGATCACTGGGGCCAACGTCCTGACTTTC.

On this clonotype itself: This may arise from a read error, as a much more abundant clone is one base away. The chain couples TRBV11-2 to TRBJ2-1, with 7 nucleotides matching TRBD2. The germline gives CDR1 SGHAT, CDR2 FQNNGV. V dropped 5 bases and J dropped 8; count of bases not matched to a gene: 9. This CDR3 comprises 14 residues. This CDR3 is CASSLGGTWYEQFF. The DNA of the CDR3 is TGTGCCAGCAGCCTCGGGGGGACGTGGTATGAGCAGTTCTTC.

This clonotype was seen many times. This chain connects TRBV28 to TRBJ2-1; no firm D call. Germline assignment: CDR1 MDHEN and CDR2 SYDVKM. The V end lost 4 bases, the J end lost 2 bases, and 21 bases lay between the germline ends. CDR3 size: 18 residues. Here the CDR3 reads CASSYLLLDTDTYNEQFF. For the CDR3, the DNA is TGTGCCAGCAGTTACCTTCTGCTCGACACCGATACCTACAATGAGCAGTTCTTC.